Each of the 2 T cell receptor beta chains below was sequenced from the same sample in a study of tumor-infiltrating T cells and Merkel cell polyomavirus. Study-level background: The T cells studied were KLL-specific CD8+ cells against Merkel polyomavirus.

All patients' tumors stained robustly positive for Merkel cell polyomavirus Large T antigen by immunohistochemistry. TCRdb's table, derived via immunoSEQ multiplex PCR, lists solely in-frame clones and lacks some. Counted here are 2,000 to 2,500 clones, more than 95% occurring once; the ten biggest clones make up more than 2.5%. Material: lymph node tissue. The receptors shown here come from a man aged 70-80 years with Merkel cell carcinoma.

The chain recombines TRBV7-6 with TRBJ2-1, with a possible D match to TRBD1 (6 bases). CDR3 length: 15 residues. From germline, CDR1 is SGHVS and CDR2 FNYEAQ. Trimming took 1 base from V and 10 from J, leaving 17 bases between them. The CDR3 sequence is CASSLDWGPTGEQFF. Here the CDR3 DNA reads TGTGCCAGCAGCTTAGATTGGGGCCCCACAGGGGAGCAGTTCTTC.

This sequence joins TRBV6-4 and TRBJ2-1; TRBD2 matches at 7 bases. CDR1 is MRHNA, CDR2 SNTAGT, per germline. J lost 4 bases, V lost 4 bases, and 7 bases had no gene match. The CDR3 consists of 15 residues. CDR3 nucleotides: TGTGCCAGCAGTGTCCAGGCTAGCGGATACAATGAGCAGTTCTTC. It codes for CASSVQASGYNEQFF.